The 24 T cell receptor beta chains below all came from one sample that was sequenced in a study of T cell repertoires in cytomegalovirus infection (dated by TCRdb to about 2019). Sequencing was performed on an Illumina HiSeq 1500. TCRdb itself trimmed the public reads at Q25 with fastp, ran MiXCR and retained productive beta chains. Each CDR3 protein appears once, grouped with its most common genes and DNA. For this sample there are about 69,000 distinct CDR3 sequences; approximately 30% appear just once. The ten largest clones represent roughly 60% of the sample. Antigens of these TCRs are unknown. Read against the paper, the sample's treatment or condition label means: in vitro stimulation with specific CMV peptide epitopes to enrich CMV-specific T cells. The input for sequencing was CD8+ T cells from cultured PBMCs, taken from culture after CMV antigen stimulation. The origin of the receptors is a human donor in good health (CMV status not recorded). Some clones in this sample may be carry-over from other donors' samples.

This clonotype was recorded only once. The rearrangement links TRBV29-1 to TRBJ2-7; 8 bases align to TRBD1. From germline, CDR1 is SQVTM and CDR2 ANQGSEA. The CDR3 contains 13 residues. The ends lost 6 bases at V and 2 bases at J; junction bases unmatched: 6. CDR3 nucleotides: TGCAGCGTCCCGGGACAGGCCACCTACGAGCAGTACTTC. Amino acids: CSVPGQATYEQYF.

The rearrangement links TRBV5-1 to TRBJ2-7; D might be TRBD2 (7 bases). The V end lost 7 bases, the J end lost 5 bases, and 19 bases lay between the germline ends. Germline loops: CDR1 SGHRS, CDR2 YFSETQ. The CDR3 runs to 14 residues. The CDR3 loop reads CASRRGGALDEQYF. In nucleotides, the CDR3 is TGCGCCAGCCGCCGTGGGGGGGCACTAGACGAGCAGTACTTC.

This clonotype showed up many times. The chain uses TRBV6-2 or TRBV6-3 and TRBJ2-7; 7 nucleotides match TRBD2. CDR3 size: 16 residues. Germline V gene lookup returns CDR1 MNHEY and CDR2 SVGEGT. J gave up 2 bases and V 7 bases, and 14 bases lay outside the gene matches. Here the CDR3 reads CASIPSGGTSTYEQYF. The CDR3 nucleotides are TGTGCCAGCATCCCTTCCGGGGGGACTTCCACCTACGAGCAGTACTTC.

The rearrangement joins TRBV19 to TRBJ1-2, with D tentatively TRBD1 (5 bases). CDR1 is LNHDA and CDR2 is SQIVND in the germline V gene (reference sequence). The CDR3 has 14 amino acids. Trimming stripped 4 bases from V and 0 bases from J, with 9 bases between. In DNA, the CDR3 is TGTGCCAGTAGTACCTCGACAGCTAACTATGGCTACACCTTC. Its translation is CASSTSTANYGYTF.

This rearrangement joins TRBV6-5 to TRBJ2-3; D tentatively reads TRBD1 or TRBD2 (7 bases each). Germline V gene lookup returns CDR1 MNHEY and CDR2 SVGAGI. With 7 bases removed from V and 4 bases from J, the gap between germline ends came to 21 bases. This CDR3 has 16 amino acids. The CDR3 protein is CASMTVRGGGADTQYF. The CDR3 coding sequence is TGTGCCAGCATGACTGTTCGGGGAGGGGGCGCAGATACGCAGTATTTT.

The rearrangement uses TRBV20-1 and TRBJ2-1; 9 nucleotides agree with TRBD1. The germline gives CDR1 DFQATT, CDR2 SNEGSKA (reference sequence). V shed 0 bases, J shed 6 bases, and the junction held 9 bases outside the gene matches. The CDR3 extends over 16 amino acids. The CDR3 bases are TGCAGTGCTAGAGATGTTACAGGGGGCTACCGCAATGAGCAGTTCTTC. Translated, it gives CSARDVTGGYRNEQFF.

The chain employs TRBV4-3 and TRBJ2-2; D perhaps matches TRBD2 (5 bases). V lost 0 bases to trimming and J lost 0 bases, with 14 bases between them. The CDR3 extends over 18 amino acids. Per the germline V gene, CDR1 is LGHNA and CDR2 is YSLEER. DNA for the CDR3: TGCGCCAGCAGCCAAGATGAAGCAGGAGGCGCGAACACCGGGGAGCTGTTTTTT. It codes for CASSQDEAGGANTGELFF.

This clonotype was counted at least ten times. The chain has TRBV13 and TRBJ1-1; 8 bases agree with TRBD1. CDR1 PRHDT and CDR2 FYEKMQ come from the germline V gene (reference sequence). The ends lost 4 bases at V and 1 base at J; junction bases unmatched: 2. This CDR3 is built from 14 residues. The DNA for the CDR3 is TGTGCCAGCAGCTCCGGACAGGGGAACACTGAAGCTTTCTTT. It yields the protein CASSSGQGNTEAFF. Full variable domain (rest looked up from reference TRBV13 and TRBJ1-1): AAGVIQSPRHLIKEKRETATLKCYPIPRHDTVYWYQQGPGQDPQFLISFYEKMQSDKGSIPDRFSAQQFSDYHSELNMSSLELGDSALYFCASSSGQGNTEAFFGQGTRLTVV.

J is TRBJ1-2 and V is TRBV24-1; no firm D call. The CDR3 covers 13 residues. CDR1 and CDR2 (germline): KGHDR, SFDVKD. V was clipped by 9 bases and J by 0 bases, with 10 bases between them. The CDR3 DNA reads as TGTGCCACCCCCAAAGTAGCTAACTATGGCTACACCTTC. Protein product: CATPKVANYGYTF.

This rearrangement joins TRBV6-6 to TRBJ2-7; the match to TRBD2 covers 8 bases. The ends lost 7 bases at V and 5 bases at J; junction bases unmatched: 10. Germline assignment: CDR1 MNHNY and CDR2 SVGAGI (reference sequence). The CDR3 totals 14 residues. CDR3 nucleotides: TGTGCCAGCACCCCTGACGGGAGGGCCAACGAGCAGTACTTC. It specifies CASTPDGRANEQYF.

The V call is TRBV5-1, the J call TRBJ2-7, with TRBD1 identical over 7 bases. V shed 2 bases and J 4 bases; nucleotides not matched to a gene: 9. The germline gives CDR1 SGHRS, CDR2 YFSETQ. The CDR3 is made up of 15 amino acids. CDR3 protein: CASSFSPGTDYEQYF. Written as DNA, the CDR3 is TGCGCCAGCAGCTTCTCCCCCGGGACAGATTACGAGCAGTACTTC.

The rearrangement links TRBV13 to TRBJ2-7; 11 nucleotides line up with TRBD2. The V gene's germline CDR1 is PRHDT and CDR2 FYEKMQ (reference sequence). The CDR3 length is 16 residues. V shed 4 bases, J shed 2 bases, and the junction held 7 bases outside the gene matches. The CDR3 reads CASSSPLAGGTYEQYF. The CDR3 region has the DNA TGTGCCAGCAGCTCACCCCTAGCGGGAGGAACCTACGAGCAGTACTTC.

This clonotype has only a few counts. V is TRBV20-1 and J is TRBJ2-5; a possible D gene is TRBD2 (7 bases). The germline V gene encodes CDR1 DFQATT and CDR2 SNEGSKA (reference sequence). The CDR3 is 14 residues long. V was trimmed by 6 bases and J by 1 base, leaving 15 bases between them. CDR3 in DNA: TGCAGTGCGGGAGGGGGGGCCGGCCAAGAGACCCAGTACTTC. It yields the protein CSAGGGAGQETQYF.

The sample holds many counts of this clonotype. This rearrangement joins TRBV7-6 to TRBJ1-2, with no clear D. CDR1 is SGHVS and CDR2 is FNYEAQ in the germline V gene. The V end was cut by 2 bases, the J end by 7 bases, with 2 bases between. This CDR3 spans 10 amino acids. This CDR3 is CASSLSGYTF. CDR3 DNA: TGTGCCAGCAGCTTAAGTGGCTACACCTTC.

The rearrangement joins TRBV5-4 to TRBJ2-1; 9 nucleotides match TRBD2. Germline CDR1 is SGHNT and CDR2 is YYREEE (reference sequence). The V gene end was trimmed by 1 base and the J gene end by 2 bases; junction bases not matched to a gene: 1. The CDR3 totals 15 residues. The chain's CDR3 is CASSLKREAYNEQFF. The CDR3 nucleotides are TGTGCCAGCAGCTTGAAGCGGGAGGCCTACAATGAGCAGTTCTTC. Full variable domain (missing parts from reference TRBV5-4 and TRBJ2-1): ETGVTQSPTHLIKTRGQQVTLRCSSQSGHNTVSWYQQALGQGPQFIFQYYREEENGRGNFPPRFSGLQFPNYSSELNVNALELDDSALYLCASSLKREAYNEQFFGPGTRLTVL.

The rearrangement links TRBV4-1 to TRBJ2-2; possible D gene TRBD2, 6 bases. Trimming took 3 bases from V and 6 from J, leaving 8 bases between them. This CDR3 is 13 amino acids long. CDR1 MGHRA and CDR2 YSYEKL come from the germline V gene. CDR3 DNA: TGCGCCAGCAGCCAGGGGGGTCCCGGGGAGCTGTTTTTT. It is translated as CASSQGGPGELFF.

This clonotype was observed a few times. The V call is TRBV6-6, the J call TRBJ2-3; 12 nucleotides agree with TRBD1. V shed 1 base and J 3 bases; nucleotides not matched to a gene: 5. The germline CDR1 and CDR2 sequences are MNHNY and SVGAGI (reference sequence). CDR3 size: 17 residues. The CDR3 region has the DNA TGTGCCAGCAGTTACTTAGGGACAGGGGGCTCAACAGATACGCAGTATTTT. The encoded protein is CASSYLGTGGSTDTQYF.

This clonotype was seen only a few times. V is TRBV7-2 and J is TRBJ1-1, with D possibly TRBD1 on 6 matching bases. The CDR3 runs 17 residues. V lost 2 bases, J lost 1 base, and 17 bases lay in between. Germline CDR1 reads SGHTA; CDR2 reads FQGNSA. The CDR3 DNA sequence: TGTGCCAGCAGCTTAACGACAGGCGGGGTGGGGAACACTGAAGCTTTCTTT. It translates to CASSLTTGGVGNTEAFF.

The V gene is TRBV27, the J gene TRBJ1-2; the D gene is possibly TRBD1 (5 bases). Deletions cut 3 bases from V and 8 bases from J, with 13 bases between. The germline V gene has CDR1 MNHEY and CDR2 SMNVEV (reference sequence). The CDR3 runs to 13 residues. The CDR3 DNA is TGTGCCAGCAGTTTGGCAGGGCTCGGAGGCTACACCTTC. Its protein product is CASSLAGLGGYTF.

The rearrangement joins TRBV7-9 to TRBJ2-1; 9 nucleotides align to TRBD1. The CDR3 contains 16 residues. The V segment lost 4 bases and the J segment 7 bases; nucleotides outside the gene matches: 11. The germline V gene has CDR1 SEHNR and CDR2 FQNEAQ (reference sequence). CDR3 nucleotides: TGTGCCAGCAGCTCGCCGGGGACAGGGCTTTGGAATGAGCAGTTCTTC. Its protein is CASSSPGTGLWNEQFF.

Many counts were recorded for this clonotype. The J gene is TRBJ2-3, the V gene TRBV7-8; D is uncertain. CDR3 length: 12 residues. The V and J ends lost 5 bases and 4 bases respectively, with 7 bases between them. Germline CDR1 and CDR2: SGHVS and FQNEAQ. CDR3 sequence: CASSPQADTQYF. The CDR3 DNA is TGTGCCAGCAGCCCCCAAGCAGATACGCAGTATTTT.

With regard to this clonotype: One junction end disagrees with the germline gene, perhaps due to a read error. The CDR3 coding sequence is TGTGCCAGCAGCTTATCCCCTGGGGGCGGAAACACCATATATTTT. Residues: CASSLSPGGGNTIYF. The chain has TRBV28 and TRBJ1-3; possibly TRBD1 for D (6 bases). In germline, CDR1 is MDHEN, CDR2 SYDVKM. The length of the CDR3 is 15 residues.

The chain is built from TRBV2 and TRBJ2-7; TRBD1 matches 9 bases. Trimming removed 3 bases from V and 4 bases from J; junction bases left unmatched: 10. The V gene's germline CDR1 is SNHLY and CDR2 FYNNEI. The CDR3 covers 16 residues. The CDR3 coding sequence is TGTGCCAGCAGTGAGGGCCTGAAACAGGGGGCTTACGAGCAGTACTTC. Translated: CASSEGLKQGAYEQYF.

This clonotype was recorded many times. V is TRBV12-3 or TRBV12-4 and J is TRBJ2-1; 7 bases line up with TRBD2. The CDR3 runs 12 residues. The J segment lost 9 bases and the V segment lost 8 bases, leaving 7 bases of the junction unmatched. The DNA of the CDR3 is TGTGCCAGCCGACTCAGCGGGGCTGAGCAGTTCTTC. This translates into CASRLSGAEQFF.